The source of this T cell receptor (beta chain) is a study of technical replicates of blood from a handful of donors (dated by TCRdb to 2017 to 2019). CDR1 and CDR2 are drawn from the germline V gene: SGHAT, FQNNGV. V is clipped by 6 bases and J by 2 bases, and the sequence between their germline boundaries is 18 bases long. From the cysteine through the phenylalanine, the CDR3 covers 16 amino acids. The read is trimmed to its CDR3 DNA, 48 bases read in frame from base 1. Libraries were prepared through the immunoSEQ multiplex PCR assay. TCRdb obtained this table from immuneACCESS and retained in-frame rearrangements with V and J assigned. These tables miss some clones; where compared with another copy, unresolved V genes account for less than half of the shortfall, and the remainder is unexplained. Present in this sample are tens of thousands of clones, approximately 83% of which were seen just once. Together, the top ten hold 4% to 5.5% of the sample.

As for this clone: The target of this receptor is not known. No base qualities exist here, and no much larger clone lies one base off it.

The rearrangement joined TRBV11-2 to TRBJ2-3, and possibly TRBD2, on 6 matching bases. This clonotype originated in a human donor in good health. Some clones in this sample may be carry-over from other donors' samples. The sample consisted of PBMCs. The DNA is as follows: TGTGCCAGCAGACAACGACTAGAGCGGTTCACAGATACGCAGTATTTT. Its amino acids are CASRQRLERFTDTQYF.